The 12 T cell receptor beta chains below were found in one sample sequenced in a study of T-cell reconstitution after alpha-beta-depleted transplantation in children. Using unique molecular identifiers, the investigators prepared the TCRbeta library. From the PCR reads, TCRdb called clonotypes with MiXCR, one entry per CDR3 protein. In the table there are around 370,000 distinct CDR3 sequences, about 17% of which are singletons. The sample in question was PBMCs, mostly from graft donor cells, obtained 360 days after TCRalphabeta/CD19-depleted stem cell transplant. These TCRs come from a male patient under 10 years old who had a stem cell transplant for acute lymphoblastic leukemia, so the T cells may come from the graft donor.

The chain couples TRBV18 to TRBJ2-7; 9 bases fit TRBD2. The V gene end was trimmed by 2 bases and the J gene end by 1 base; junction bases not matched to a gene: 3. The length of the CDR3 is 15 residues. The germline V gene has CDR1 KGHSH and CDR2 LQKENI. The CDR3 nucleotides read TGTGCCAGCTCACCAGTGGCGGGAGGGTCCTACGAGCAGTACTTC. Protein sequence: CASSPVAGGSYEQYF.

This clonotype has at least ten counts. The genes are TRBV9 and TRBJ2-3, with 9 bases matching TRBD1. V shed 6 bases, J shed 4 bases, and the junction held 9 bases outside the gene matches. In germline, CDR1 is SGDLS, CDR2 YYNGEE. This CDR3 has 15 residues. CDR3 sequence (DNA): TGTGCCAGCAACCCAGGACAGGGGAGGGCAGATACGCAGTATTTT. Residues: CASNPGQGRADTQYF.

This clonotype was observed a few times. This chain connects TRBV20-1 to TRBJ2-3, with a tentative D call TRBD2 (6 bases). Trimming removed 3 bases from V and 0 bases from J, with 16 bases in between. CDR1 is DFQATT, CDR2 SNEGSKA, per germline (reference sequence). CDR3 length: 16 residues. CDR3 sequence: CSASREAAPSTDTQYF. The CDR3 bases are TGCAGTGCTAGCAGGGAGGCCGCCCCTAGCACAGATACGCAGTATTTT.

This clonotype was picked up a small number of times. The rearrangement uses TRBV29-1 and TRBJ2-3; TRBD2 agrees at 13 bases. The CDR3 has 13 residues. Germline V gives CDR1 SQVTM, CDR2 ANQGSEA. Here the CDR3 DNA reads TGCACCGCCACTAGCGGGAGGGCAGATACGCAGTATTTT. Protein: CTATSGRADTQYF.

The DNA for the CDR3 is TGTGCCAGCAGCGCACAGGGGGCGCAGCCCCAGCATTTT. Translating it yields CASSAQGAQPQHF. V is TRBV11-2 and J is TRBJ1-5; the match to TRBD1 covers 9 bases. Trimming took 5 bases from V and 7 from J; bases not matched to a gene: 3. Germline assignment: CDR1 SGHAT and CDR2 FQNNGV. This CDR3 comprises 13 residues.

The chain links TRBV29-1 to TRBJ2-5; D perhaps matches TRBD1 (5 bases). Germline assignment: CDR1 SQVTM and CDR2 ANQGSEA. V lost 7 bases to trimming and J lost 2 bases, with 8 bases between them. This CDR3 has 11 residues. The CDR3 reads CSGRQQETQYF. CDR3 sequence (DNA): TGCAGCGGGCGACAGCAAGAGACCCAGTACTTC.

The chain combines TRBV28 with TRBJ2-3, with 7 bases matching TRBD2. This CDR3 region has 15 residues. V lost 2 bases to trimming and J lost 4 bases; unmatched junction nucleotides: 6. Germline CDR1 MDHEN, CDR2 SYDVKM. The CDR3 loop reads CASSLPGGWADTQYF. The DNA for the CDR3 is TGTGCCAGCAGTTTACCGGGAGGTTGGGCAGATACGCAGTATTTT.

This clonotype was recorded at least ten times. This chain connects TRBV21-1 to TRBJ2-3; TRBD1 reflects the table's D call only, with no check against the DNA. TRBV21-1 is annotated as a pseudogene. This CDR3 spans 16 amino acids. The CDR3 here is CASRSLNYQGIDTQYF. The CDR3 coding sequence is TGTGCCAGCAGGTCCTTAAACTACCAGGGTATAGATACGCAGTATTTT.

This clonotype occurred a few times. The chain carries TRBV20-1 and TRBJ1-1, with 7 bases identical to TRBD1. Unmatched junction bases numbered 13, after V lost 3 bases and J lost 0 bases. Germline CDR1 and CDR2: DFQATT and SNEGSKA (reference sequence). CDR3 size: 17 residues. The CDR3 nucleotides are TGCAGTGCTAGGCTCCACAGGGGAGGCCTAATGAACACTGAAGCTTTCTTT. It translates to CSARLHRGGLMNTEAFF.

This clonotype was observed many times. DNA of the CDR3: TGCAGTGCTAGAGACAGGTTGCACAATGAGCAGTTCTTC. Translating it yields CSARDRLHNEQFF. This chain connects TRBV20-1 to TRBJ2-1, with D uncertain. Germline CDR1 is DFQATT and CDR2 is SNEGSKA (reference sequence). Trimming left V 0 bases short and J 5 bases short, with 8 bases between. The CDR3 consists of 13 residues.

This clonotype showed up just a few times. CDR3 DNA: TGCAGTGCTAAAACTAGCGGCAACTCCTACGAGCAGTACTTC. Its protein is CSAKTSGNSYEQYF. V usage is TRBV20-1 and J usage is TRBJ2-7, with 8 positions matching TRBD2. J gave up 0 bases and V 4 bases, and 5 bases lay outside the gene matches. This CDR3 is 14 amino acids long. The V gene's germline CDR1 is DFQATT and CDR2 SNEGSKA (reference sequence).

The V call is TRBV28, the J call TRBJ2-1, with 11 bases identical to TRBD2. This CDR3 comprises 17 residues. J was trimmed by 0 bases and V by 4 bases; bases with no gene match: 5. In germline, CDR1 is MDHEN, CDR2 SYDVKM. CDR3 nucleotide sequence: TGTGCCAGCAGTTCCCCCGGGACTAGCGGCTCCTACAATGAGCAGTTCTTC. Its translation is CASSSPGTSGSYNEQFF. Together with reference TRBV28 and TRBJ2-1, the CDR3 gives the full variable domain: DVKVTQSSRYLVKRTGEKVFLECVQDMDHENMFWYRQDPGLGLRLIYFSYDVKMKEKGDIPEGYSVSREKKERFSLILESASTNQTSMYLCASSSPGTSGSYNEQFFGPGTRLTVL.